This T cell receptor beta chain originates from a study of blood T cell repertoires in COVID-19. Here immunoSEQ multiplex PCR was the method, and the copy in TCRdb shows in-frame clones only, minus some. The sample holds 440,000 or so clones; over 75% are singletons and the top ten take roughly 1.4%. CDR1 is KGHSH, CDR2 LQKENI, per germline. The CDR3 totals 16 residues. J lost 6 bases, V lost 2 bases, and 9 bases had no gene match. This clonotype was obtained from a woman aged 40 to 49 with COVID-19, enrolled during active disease. This chain uses TRBV18 with TRBJ2-3; 9 bases are shared with TRBD2. Sequencing was carried out using peripheral blood. CDR3 loop: CASSPYTSGFLDTQYF. In nucleotides, the CDR3 is TGTGCCAGCTCACCATATACTAGCGGGTTCCTGGATACGCAGTATTTT.